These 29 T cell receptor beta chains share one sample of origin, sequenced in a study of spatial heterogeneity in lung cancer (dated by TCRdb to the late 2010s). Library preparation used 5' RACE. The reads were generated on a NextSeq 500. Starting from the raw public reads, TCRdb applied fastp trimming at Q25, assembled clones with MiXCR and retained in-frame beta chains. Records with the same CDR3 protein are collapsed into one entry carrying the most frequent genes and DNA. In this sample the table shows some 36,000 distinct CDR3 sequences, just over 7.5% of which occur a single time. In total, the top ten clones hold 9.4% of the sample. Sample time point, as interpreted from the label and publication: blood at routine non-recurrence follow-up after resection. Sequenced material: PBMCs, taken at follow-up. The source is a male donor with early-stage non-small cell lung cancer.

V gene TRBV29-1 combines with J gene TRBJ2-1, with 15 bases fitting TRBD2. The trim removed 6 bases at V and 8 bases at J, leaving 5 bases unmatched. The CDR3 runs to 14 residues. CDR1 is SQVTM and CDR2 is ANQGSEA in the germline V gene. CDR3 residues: CSVSGTSGRYEQFF. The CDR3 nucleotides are TGCAGCGTCTCCGGGACTAGCGGGAGGTATGAGCAGTTCTTC.

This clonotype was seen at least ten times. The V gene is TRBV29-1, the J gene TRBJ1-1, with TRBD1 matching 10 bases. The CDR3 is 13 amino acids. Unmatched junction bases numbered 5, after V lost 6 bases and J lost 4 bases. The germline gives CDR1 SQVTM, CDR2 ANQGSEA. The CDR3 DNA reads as TGCAGCGTAGGGGACAGGGGAGCCACTGAAGCTTTCTTT. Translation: CSVGDRGATEAFF. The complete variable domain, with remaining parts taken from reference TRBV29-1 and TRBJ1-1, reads SAVISQKPSRDICQRGTSLTIQCQVDSQVTMMFWYRQQPGQSLTLIATANQGSEATYESGFVIDKFPISRPNLTFSTLTVSNMSPEDSSIYLCSVGDRGATEAFFGQGTRLTVV.

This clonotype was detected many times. The CDR3 region is CASSFQVHTGELFF. CDR3 in DNA: TGTGCCAGCAGTTTTCAAGTGCACACCGGGGAGCTGTTTTTT. The chain couples TRBV6-6 to TRBJ2-2; D is ambiguous. The germline V gene encodes CDR1 MNHNY and CDR2 SVGAGI (reference sequence). The CDR3 consists of 14 residues. Trimming removed 4 bases from V and 3 bases from J, with 9 bases in between.

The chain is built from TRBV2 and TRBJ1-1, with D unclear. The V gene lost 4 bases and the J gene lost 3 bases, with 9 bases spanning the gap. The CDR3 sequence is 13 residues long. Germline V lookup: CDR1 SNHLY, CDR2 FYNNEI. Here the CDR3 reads CASSVQPHTEAFF. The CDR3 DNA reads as TGTGCCAGCAGTGTACAGCCCCACACTGAAGCTTTCTTT.

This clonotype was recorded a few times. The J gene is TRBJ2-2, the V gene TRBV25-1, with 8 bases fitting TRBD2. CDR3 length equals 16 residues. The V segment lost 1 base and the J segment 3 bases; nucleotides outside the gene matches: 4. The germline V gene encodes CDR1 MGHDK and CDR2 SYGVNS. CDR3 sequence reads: CASSEFSGKDTGELFF. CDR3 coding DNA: TGTGCCAGCAGTGAATTTAGCGGGAAAGACACCGGGGAGCTGTTTTTT.

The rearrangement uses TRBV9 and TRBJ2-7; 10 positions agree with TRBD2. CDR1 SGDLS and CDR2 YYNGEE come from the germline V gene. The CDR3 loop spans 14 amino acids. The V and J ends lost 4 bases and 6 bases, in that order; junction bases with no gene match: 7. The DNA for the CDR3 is TGTGCCAGCAGCCATGGGACTAGCGAAGGCGAGCAGTACTTC. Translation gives CASSHGTSEGEQYF.

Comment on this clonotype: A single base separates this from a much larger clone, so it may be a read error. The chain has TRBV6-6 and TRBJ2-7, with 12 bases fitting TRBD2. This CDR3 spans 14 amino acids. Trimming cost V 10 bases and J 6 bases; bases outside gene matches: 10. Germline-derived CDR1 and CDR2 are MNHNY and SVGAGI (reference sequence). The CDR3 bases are TGTGCCAACAAAGGAACTAGCGGGGGGTTCGAGCAGTACTTC. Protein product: CANKGTSGGFEQYF.

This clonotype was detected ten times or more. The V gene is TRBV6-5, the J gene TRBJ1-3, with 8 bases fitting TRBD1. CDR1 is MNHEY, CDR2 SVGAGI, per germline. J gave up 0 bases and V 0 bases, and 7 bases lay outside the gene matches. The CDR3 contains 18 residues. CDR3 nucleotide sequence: TGTGCCAGCAGTTACTCCCGGGACAGGAGCCACTCTGGAAACACCATATATTTT. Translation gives CASSYSRDRSHSGNTIYF.

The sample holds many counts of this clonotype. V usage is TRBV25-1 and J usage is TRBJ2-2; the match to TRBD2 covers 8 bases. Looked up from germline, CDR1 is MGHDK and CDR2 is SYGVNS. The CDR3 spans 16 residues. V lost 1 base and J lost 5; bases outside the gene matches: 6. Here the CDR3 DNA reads TGTGCCAGCAGTGAATGGGGACTAGAGGGGACCGGGGAGCTGTTTTTT. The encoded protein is CASSEWGLEGTGELFF. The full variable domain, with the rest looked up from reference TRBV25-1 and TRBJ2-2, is EADIYQTPRYLVIGTGKKITLECSQTMGHDKMYWYQQDPGMELHLIHYSYGVNSTEKGDLSSESTVSRIRTEHFPLTLESARPSHTSQYLCASSEWGLEGTGELFFGEGSRLTVL.

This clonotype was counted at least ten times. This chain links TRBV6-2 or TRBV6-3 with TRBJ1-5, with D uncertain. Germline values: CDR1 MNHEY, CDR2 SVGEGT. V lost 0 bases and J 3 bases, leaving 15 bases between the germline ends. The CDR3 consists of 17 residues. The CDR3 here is CASSYSLFRQPNQPQHF. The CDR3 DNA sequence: TGTGCCAGCAGTTACTCGCTGTTCCGTCAACCCAATCAGCCCCAGCATTTT.

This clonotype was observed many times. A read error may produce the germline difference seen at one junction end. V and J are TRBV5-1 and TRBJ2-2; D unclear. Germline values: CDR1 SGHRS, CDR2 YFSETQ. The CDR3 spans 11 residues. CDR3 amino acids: CASSYTGELFF. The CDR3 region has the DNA TGTGCCAGCAGCTACACCGGGGAGCTGTTTTTT.

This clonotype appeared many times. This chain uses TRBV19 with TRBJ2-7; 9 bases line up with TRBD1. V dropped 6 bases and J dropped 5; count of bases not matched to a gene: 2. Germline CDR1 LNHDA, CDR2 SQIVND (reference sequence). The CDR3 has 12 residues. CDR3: CASRGQGNEQYF. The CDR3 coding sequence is TGTGCCAGTAGGGGACAGGGAAACGAGCAGTACTTC.

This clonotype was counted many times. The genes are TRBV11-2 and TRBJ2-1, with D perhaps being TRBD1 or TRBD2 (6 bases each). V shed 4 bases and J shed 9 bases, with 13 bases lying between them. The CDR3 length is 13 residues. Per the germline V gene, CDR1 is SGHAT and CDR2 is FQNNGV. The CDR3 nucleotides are TGTGCCAGCAGCTCGAGGGGGGAGACTGAGCAGTTCTTC. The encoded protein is CASSSRGETEQFF.

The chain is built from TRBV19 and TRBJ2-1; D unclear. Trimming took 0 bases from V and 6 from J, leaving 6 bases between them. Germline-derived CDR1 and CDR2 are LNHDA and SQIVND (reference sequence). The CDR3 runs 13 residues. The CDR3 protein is CASSIDLLNEQFF. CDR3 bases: TGTGCCAGTAGTATAGATCTCCTCAATGAGCAGTTCTTC.

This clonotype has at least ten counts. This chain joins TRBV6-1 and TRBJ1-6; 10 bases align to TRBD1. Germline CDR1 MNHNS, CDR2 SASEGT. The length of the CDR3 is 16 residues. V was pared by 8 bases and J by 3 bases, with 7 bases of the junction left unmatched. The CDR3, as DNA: TGTGCCAGCGCCTCGACAGGGGGCAGCTATAATTCACCCCTCCACTTT. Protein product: CASASTGGSYNSPLHF.

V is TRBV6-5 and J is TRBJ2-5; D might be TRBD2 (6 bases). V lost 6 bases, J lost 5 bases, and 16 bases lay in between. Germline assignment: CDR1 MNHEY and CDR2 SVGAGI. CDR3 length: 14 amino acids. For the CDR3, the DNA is TGTGCCAGCAGATTCGCGGGGACGGGGGAGACCCAGTACTTC. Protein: CASRFAGTGETQYF.

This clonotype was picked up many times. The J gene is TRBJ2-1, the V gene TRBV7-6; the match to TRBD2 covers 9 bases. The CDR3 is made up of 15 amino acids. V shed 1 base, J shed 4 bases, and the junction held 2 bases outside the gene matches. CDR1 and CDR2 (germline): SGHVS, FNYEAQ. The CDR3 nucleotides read TGTGCCAGCAGCTTAGTAGCGGGGGAATACAATGAGCAGTTCTTC. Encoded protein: CASSLVAGEYNEQFF.

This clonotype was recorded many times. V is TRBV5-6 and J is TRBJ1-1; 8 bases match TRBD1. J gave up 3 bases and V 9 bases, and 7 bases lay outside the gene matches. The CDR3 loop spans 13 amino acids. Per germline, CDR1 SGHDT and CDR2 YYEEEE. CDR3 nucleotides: TGTGCCACCTCCCAGGGGGCGGACACTGAAGCTTTCTTT. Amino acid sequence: CATSQGADTEAFF.

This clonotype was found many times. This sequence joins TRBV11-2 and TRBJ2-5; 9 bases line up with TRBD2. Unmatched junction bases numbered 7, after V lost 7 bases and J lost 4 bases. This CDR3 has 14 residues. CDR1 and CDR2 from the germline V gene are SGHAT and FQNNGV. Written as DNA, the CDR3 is TGTGCCAGCAACCCACCGGGACTAGCAGAGACCCAGTACTTC. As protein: CASNPPGLAETQYF.

Here the CDR3 DNA reads TGTGCCAGCAGCCATCTCACTCCAGGGTTTGGCACTGAAGCTTTCTTT. Its translation is CASSHLTPGFGTEAFF. The chain is built from TRBV3-1 and TRBJ1-1, with a possible D match to TRBD1 (5 bases). CDR1 and CDR2 from the germline V gene are LGHDT and YNNKEL (reference sequence). V was pared by 3 bases and J by 4 bases, with 18 bases between. The length of the CDR3 is 16 residues.

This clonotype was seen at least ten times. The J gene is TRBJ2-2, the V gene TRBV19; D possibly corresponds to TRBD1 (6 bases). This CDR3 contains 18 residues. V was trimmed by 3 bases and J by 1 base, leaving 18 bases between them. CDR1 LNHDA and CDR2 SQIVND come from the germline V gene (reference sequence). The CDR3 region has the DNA TGTGCCAGTAGTATCCTGGGTGTGGGGGCCAAGAACACCGGGGAGCTGTTTTTT. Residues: CASSILGVGAKNTGELFF.

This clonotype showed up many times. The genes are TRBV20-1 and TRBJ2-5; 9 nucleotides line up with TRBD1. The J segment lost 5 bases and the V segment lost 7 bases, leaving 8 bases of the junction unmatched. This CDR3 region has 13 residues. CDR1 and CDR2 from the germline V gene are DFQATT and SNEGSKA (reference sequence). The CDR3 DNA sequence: TGCAGTGAACAACAGGGGGCTGGCGAGACCCAGTACTTC. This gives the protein CSEQQGAGETQYF.

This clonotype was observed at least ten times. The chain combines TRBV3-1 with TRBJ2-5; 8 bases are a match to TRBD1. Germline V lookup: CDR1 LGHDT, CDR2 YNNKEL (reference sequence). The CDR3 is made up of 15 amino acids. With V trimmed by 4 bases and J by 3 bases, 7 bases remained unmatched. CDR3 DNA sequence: TGTGCCAGCAGCCCAACGACAGGGGAGAAAGAGACCCAGTACTTC. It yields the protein CASSPTTGEKETQYF.

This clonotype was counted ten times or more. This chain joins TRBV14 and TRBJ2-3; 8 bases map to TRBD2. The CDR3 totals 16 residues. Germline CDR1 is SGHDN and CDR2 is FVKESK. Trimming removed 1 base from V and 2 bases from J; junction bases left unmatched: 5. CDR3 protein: CASSQGASGHTDTQYF. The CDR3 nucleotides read TGTGCCAGCAGCCAAGGTGCTAGCGGGCACACAGATACGCAGTATTTT.

The CDR3 sequence: CASSSGLAGGPGGELFF. DNA of the CDR3: TGTGCCAGCAGTTCTGGACTAGCGGGGGGGCCAGGCGGGGAGCTGTTTTTT. V usage is TRBV12-3 or TRBV12-4 and J usage is TRBJ2-2, with TRBD2 identical over 15 bases. This CDR3 has 17 amino acids. Losses at the gene ends were 4 bases for V and 7 bases for J; bases not matched to a gene: 7.

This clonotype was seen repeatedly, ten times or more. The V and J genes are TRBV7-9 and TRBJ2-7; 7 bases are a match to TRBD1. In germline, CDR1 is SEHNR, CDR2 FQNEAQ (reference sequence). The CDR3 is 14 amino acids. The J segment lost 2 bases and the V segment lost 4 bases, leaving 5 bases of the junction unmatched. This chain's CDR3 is CASSSDRDTYEQYF. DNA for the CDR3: TGTGCCAGCAGCTCAGACAGGGACACCTACGAGCAGTACTTC.

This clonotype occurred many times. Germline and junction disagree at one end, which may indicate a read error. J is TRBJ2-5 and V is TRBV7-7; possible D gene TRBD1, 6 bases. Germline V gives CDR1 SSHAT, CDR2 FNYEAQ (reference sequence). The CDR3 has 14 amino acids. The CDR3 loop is CASSLAPTQGTQYF. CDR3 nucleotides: TGTGCTAGCAGCTTAGCGCCGACACAGGGAACCCAGTACTTC.

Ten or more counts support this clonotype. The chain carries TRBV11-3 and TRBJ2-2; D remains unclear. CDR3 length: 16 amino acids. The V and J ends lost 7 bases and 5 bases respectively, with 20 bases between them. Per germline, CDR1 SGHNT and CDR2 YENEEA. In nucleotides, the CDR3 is TGTGCCAGCACTAACTATCAGGCGAAAGGAACCGGGGAGCTGTTTTTT. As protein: CASTNYQAKGTGELFF. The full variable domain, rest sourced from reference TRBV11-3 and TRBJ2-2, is EAGVVQSPRYKIIEKKQPVAFWCNPISGHNTLYWYLQNLGQGPELLIRYENEEAVDDSQLPKDRFSAERLKGVDSTLKIQPAELGDSAVYLCASTNYQAKGTGELFFGEGSRLTVL.

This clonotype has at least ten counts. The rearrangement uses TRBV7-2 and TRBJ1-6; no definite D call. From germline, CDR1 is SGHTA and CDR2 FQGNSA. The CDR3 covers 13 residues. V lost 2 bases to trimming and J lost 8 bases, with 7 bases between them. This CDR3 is CASSLMLDSPLHF. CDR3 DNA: TGTGCCAGCAGCTTAATGCTCGATTCACCCCTCCACTTT.